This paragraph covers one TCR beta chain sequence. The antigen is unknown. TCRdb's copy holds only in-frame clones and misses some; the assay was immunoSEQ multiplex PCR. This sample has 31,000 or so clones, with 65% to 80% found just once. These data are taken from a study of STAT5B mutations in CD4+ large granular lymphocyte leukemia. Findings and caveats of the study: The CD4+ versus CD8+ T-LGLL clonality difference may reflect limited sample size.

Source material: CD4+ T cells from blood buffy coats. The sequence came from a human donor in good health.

In nucleotides, the CDR3 is TGCGCCAGCAGCTCGGCTCTCCAAGAGACCCAGTACTTC. The encoded protein is CASSSALQETQYF. The chain carries TRBV5-1 and TRBJ2-5; D gene unclear. The CDR3 sequence is 13 residues long. V was cut by 3 bases and J by 1 base, with 7 bases left in between. Germline V lookup: CDR1 SGHRS, CDR2 YFSETQ.